A single sample is the source of the 25 T cell receptor beta chains below, sequenced in a study of blood T cells in healthy people across ages. Through a sample-barcoded 5' primer and a J-beta primer mix, a second PCR was run for about 6 to 11 cycles. One entry per CDR3 protein, called by TCRdb with MiXCR from the 5' RACE reads. The sample records about 780,000 distinct CDR3 sequences, 46% being singletons. Sequenced material: blood. These receptors were taken from an older man in good health.

V gene TRBV23-1 combines with J gene TRBJ2-5; TRBD1 matches 8 bases. TRBV23-1 is an ORF for which the function is uncertain. The CDR3 consists of 19 residues. V lost 5 bases to trimming and J lost 4 bases; unmatched junction nucleotides: 21. CDR3 sequence (DNA): TGCGCCAGCAGTTCCGAAACCCCCGCGACAGGGGTCCCGGGAGAGACCCAGTACTTC. The encoded protein is CASSSETPATGVPGETQYF.

The chain uses TRBV6-1 and TRBJ2-2; possible D gene TRBD1, 6 bases. Deletions cut 7 bases from V and 1 base from J, with 10 bases between. Germline CDR1 MNHNS, CDR2 SASEGT. The CDR3 extends over 14 amino acids. In nucleotides, the CDR3 is TGTGCCAGCAACGAACAGGGGAACACCGGGGAGCTGTTTTTT. Amino acid sequence: CASNEQGNTGELFF.

The V call is TRBV6-5, the J call TRBJ2-7, with TRBD1 as a possible D gene (5 bases). This CDR3 is built from 13 residues. Per the germline V gene, CDR1 is MNHEY and CDR2 is SVGAGI. Deletions cut 5 bases from V and 3 bases from J, with 11 bases between. The CDR3: CASSAAQGYEQYF. The CDR3 region has the DNA TGTGCCAGCAGTGCGGCCCAGGGCTACGAGCAGTACTTC.

This chain links TRBV20-1 with TRBJ1-4, with unresolved D. Trimming took off 3 bases at V and 6 bases at J, with 11 bases between the two ends. Looked up from germline, CDR1 is DFQATT and CDR2 is SNEGSKA (reference sequence). The CDR3 has 13 amino acids. The CDR3 DNA reads TGCAGTGCTAGTGGGGAGGGTGATGAAAAACTGTTTTTT. Translated, it gives CSASGEGDEKLFF.

This clonotype appeared a few times. The chain couples TRBV5-1 to TRBJ2-5; D remains ambiguous. Germline V gene lookup returns CDR1 SGHRS and CDR2 YFSETQ. Trimming cost V 0 bases and J 7 bases, with 13 bases left between them. There are 14 residues in the CDR3. CDR3 sequence reads: CASSLGTEGSTQYF. CDR3 nucleotides: TGCGCCAGCAGCTTGGGAACGGAAGGGTCGACCCAGTACTTC. Full variable domain (remainder filled in from reference TRBV5-1 and TRBJ2-5): KAGVTQTPRYLIKTRGQQVTLSCSPISGHRSVSWYQQTPGQGLQFLFEYFSETQRNKGNFPGRFSGRQFSNSRSEMNVSTLELGDSALYLCASSLGTEGSTQYFGPGTRLLVL.

This clonotype was counted many times. The V gene is TRBV7-6, the J gene TRBJ2-3; D is unclear. The V end was cut by 3 bases, the J end by 0 bases, with 7 bases between. Germline-derived CDR1 and CDR2 are SGHVS and FNYEAQ. CDR3 length: 14 amino acids. The CDR3 reads CASSFLSSTDTQYF. Here the CDR3 DNA reads TGTGCCAGCAGCTTTCTCTCAAGCACAGATACGCAGTATTTT.

This clonotype has ten or more counts. The chain employs TRBV7-2 and TRBJ2-7, with 9 bases fitting TRBD1. The CDR3 spans 16 residues. Trimming took 5 bases from V and 0 from J; bases not matched to a gene: 8. Germline V lookup: CDR1 SGHTA, CDR2 FQGNSA. The CDR3 loop is CASSKAGTGSSYEQYF. CDR3 DNA sequence: TGTGCCAGCAGCAAAGCCGGGACAGGGAGCTCCTACGAGCAGTACTTC.

This clonotype has a handful of counts. V is TRBV20-1 and J is TRBJ2-3; D uncertain. The germline gives CDR1 DFQATT, CDR2 SNEGSKA (reference sequence). The CDR3 sequence is 13 residues long. V was shortened by 6 bases and J by 10 bases, with 20 bases between the two germline ends. CDR3 nucleotide sequence: TGCAGTGCCCCCCGAAGCCTAAGAGAGGCGCAGTATTTT. This codes for CSAPRSLREAQYF.

This clonotype was picked up many times. The V and J genes are TRBV12-3 or TRBV12-4 and TRBJ1-1; D unresolved. Deletions cut 3 bases from V and 0 bases from J, with 8 bases between. The CDR3 runs to 14 residues. This CDR3 is CASSFLSVNTEAFF. The DNA of the CDR3 is TGTGCCAGCAGTTTCCTTTCTGTGAACACTGAAGCTTTCTTT.

This rearrangement joins TRBV10-2 to TRBJ2-7, with D possibly matching TRBD2 (6 bases). Germline assignment: CDR1 WSHSY and CDR2 SAAADI. This CDR3 comprises 14 residues. Trimming cost V 2 bases and J 0 bases, with 8 bases left between them. The CDR3 loop reads CASSEGGNSYEQYF. CDR3 bases: TGCGCCAGCAGTGAGGGCGGGAACTCCTACGAGCAGTACTTC.

V is TRBV7-2 and J is TRBJ1-6; no definite D call. The CDR3 runs to 16 residues. The V end was cut by 1 base, the J end by 5 bases, with 12 bases between. Germline V CDR1 and CDR2: SGHTA, FQGNSA. This CDR3 is CASSLGLGADNSPLHF. The CDR3 DNA reads as TGTGCCAGCAGCTTAGGATTGGGCGCTGATAATTCACCCCTCCACTTT.

A few counts support this clonotype. The chain combines TRBV6-1 with TRBJ2-1, with 13 bases fitting TRBD2. Unmatched junction bases numbered 5, after V lost 8 bases and J lost 7 bases. The CDR3 length is 14 residues. Germline lookup yields CDR1 MNHNS and CDR2 SASEGT. The DNA of the CDR3 is TGTGCCAGCGCACTAGCGGGAGGGTATAATGAGCAGTTCTTC. It specifies CASALAGGYNEQFF.

The V and J genes are TRBV7-2 and TRBJ2-3, with 8 bases lining up with TRBD2. The J segment lost 6 bases and the V segment lost 5 bases, leaving 1 base of the junction unmatched. This CDR3 has 12 amino acids. Germline V lookup: CDR1 SGHTA, CDR2 FQGNSA. The CDR3 loop is CASSRLADTQYF. CDR3 nucleotide sequence: TGTGCCAGCAGCCGACTAGCGGATACGCAGTATTTT.

The CDR3 protein is CASSLNVQAYNEQYF. Here the CDR3 DNA reads TGTGCCAGCAGCTTGAACGTCCAGGCCTACAATGAGCAGTACTTC. This sequence joins TRBV11-3 and TRBJ2-7; D not resolved. The germline gives CDR1 SGHNT, CDR2 YENEEA. The CDR3 covers 15 residues. Trimming pared 3 bases from V and 7 bases from J, leaving 19 bases between. Full variable domain (remainder filled in from reference TRBV11-3 and TRBJ2-7): EAGVVQSPRYKIIEKKQPVAFWCNPISGHNTLYWYLQNLGQGPELLIRYENEEAVDDSQLPKDRFSAERLKGVDSTLKIQPAELGDSAVYLCASSLNVQAYNEQYFGPGTRLTVT.

This clonotype was seen many times. The chain joins TRBV5-1 to TRBJ2-7; 11 positions match TRBD2. From germline, CDR1 is SGHRS and CDR2 YFSETQ. The CDR3 is 16 residues long. The V segment lost 4 bases and the J segment 2 bases; nucleotides outside the gene matches: 8. CDR3 in DNA: TGCGCCAGCAGCCCTCTAGCGGGAGGCGCCCCCTACGAGCAGTACTTC. This encodes CASSPLAGGAPYEQYF.

This clonotype was counted a few times. The genes are TRBV13 and TRBJ2-5, with D perhaps being TRBD1 or TRBD2 (6 bases each). Germline V lookup: CDR1 PRHDT, CDR2 FYEKMQ (reference sequence). The V end was cut by 5 bases, the J end by 1 base, with 14 bases between. The CDR3 has 15 amino acids. CDR3 sequence (DNA): TGTGCCAGCAGCCCGAGGGGGGACCCCCAAGAGACCCAGTACTTC. Its translation: CASSPRGDPQETQYF. Together with reference TRBV13 and TRBJ2-5, the CDR3 gives the full variable domain: AAGVIQSPRHLIKEKRETATLKCYPIPRHDTVYWYQQGPGQDPQFLISFYEKMQSDKGSIPDRFSAQQFSDYHSELNMSSLELGDSALYFCASSPRGDPQETQYFGPGTRLLVL.

This clonotype was seen ten or more times. This rearrangement joins TRBV29-1 to TRBJ2-7; 9 bases map to TRBD1. Germline trimming cut 6 bases from V and 4 bases from J; bases unmatched to any gene: 7. CDR1 is SQVTM, CDR2 ANQGSEA, per germline. The CDR3 is made up of 13 amino acids. The CDR3 nucleotides read TGCAGCGTCGGACAGGGGTCACCTTACGAGCAGTACTTC. Residues: CSVGQGSPYEQYF.

The rearrangement joins TRBV2 to TRBJ2-7; TRBD1 might be the D (5 bases). Gene TRBJ2-5 matches the end of the DNA better, so the J call may be wrong. The CDR3 spans 15 residues. Germline assignment: CDR1 SNHLY and CDR2 FYNNEI. The CDR3 sequence: CASSGYWGASETQYF. Written as DNA, the CDR3 is TGTGCCAGCAGTGGCTATTGGGGCGCATCAGAGACCCAGTACTTC.

V gene TRBV5-1 combines with J gene TRBJ2-1, with 10 bases matching TRBD2. CDR3 length equals 18 residues. Germline CDR1 SGHRS, CDR2 YFSETQ. The V and J ends lost 0 bases and 6 bases, in that order; junction bases with no gene match: 12. The chain's CDR3 is CASSLGVRGLAGANEQFF. CDR3 DNA sequence: TGCGCCAGCAGCTTGGGCGTCCGTGGGCTAGCGGGAGCCAATGAGCAGTTCTTC.

This clonotype has a count of ten or more. This chain uses TRBV20-1 with TRBJ2-7; D may correspond to TRBD1 or TRBD2 (7 bases each). Between the trimmed V and J ends, which lost 6 bases and 5 bases, there was a span of 20 bases. The CDR3 consists of 14 residues. Germline assignment: CDR1 DFQATT and CDR2 SNEGSKA (reference sequence). CDR3 in amino acids: CSAQGGGSAHEQYF. The CDR3 region has the DNA TGCAGTGCCCAGGGGGGCGGGAGTGCCCACGAGCAGTACTTC.

The chain uses TRBV12-3 or TRBV12-4 and TRBJ1-5, with 7 bases lining up with TRBD1. The CDR3 loop spans 14 amino acids. Trimming removed 6 bases from V and 1 base from J; junction bases left unmatched: 3. The CDR3 region is CASRQGHSNQPQHF. The CDR3 DNA is TGTGCCAGCAGACAGGGGCACAGCAATCAGCCCCAGCATTTT.

V gene TRBV30 combines with J gene TRBJ2-3; D unresolved. Germline V CDR1 and CDR2: GTSNPN, SVGIG (reference sequence). The CDR3 contains 14 residues. V dropped 4 bases and J dropped 1 base, with 12 bases sitting between them. The CDR3, as DNA: TGTGCCTGGACCAAAGATCTCCGCACAGATACGCAGTATTTT. Encoded protein: CAWTKDLRTDTQYF.

The CDR3 reads CAISYEGQYNEQYF. The CDR3, as DNA: TGTGCCATCAGCTATGAGGGACAGTACAATGAGCAGTACTTC. The genes are TRBV10-3 and TRBJ2-5; 7 positions agree with TRBD1. The CDR3 has 14 residues. Germline CDR1 ENHRY, CDR2 SYGVKD. V lost 6 bases, J lost 11 bases, and 15 bases stayed unmatched.

V and J are TRBV12-3 or TRBV12-4 and TRBJ1-1, with D maybe TRBD1 (6 bases). Trimming shortened V by 6 bases and J by 1 base, and 9 bases separated the two germline ends. This CDR3 region has 13 residues. CDR3 protein: CASSWTANTEAFF. In DNA form, the CDR3 reads TGTGCCAGCAGCTGGACAGCGAACACTGAAGCTTTCTTT.

The J gene is TRBJ1-1, the V gene TRBV7-2; 7 bases fit TRBD1. CDR1 SGHTA and CDR2 FQGNSA come from the germline V gene. Trimming took 5 bases from V and 10 from J; bases not matched to a gene: 7. CDR3 length equals 12 residues. The CDR3: CASSENRGLAFF. CDR3 bases: TGTGCCAGCAGCGAGAACAGGGGTTTAGCTTTCTTT.